The 14 T cell receptor beta chains below all came from one sample that was sequenced in a study of cytotoxic CD8 clonotypes in ibrutinib-treated CLL (dated by TCRdb to 2020 to 2022). The library came from the immunoSEQ multiplex PCR assay. The table comes from immuneACCESS by way of TCRdb, which keeps in-frame sequences with V and J called. Part of the clones is missing from these tables; in studies checked, under half for an unresolved V gene and the rest for unknown reasons. The sample table shows around 300,000 clones, and roughly 79% are seen once. About 6.7% of the sample is held by the ten biggest clonotypes. This sample comprised PBMCs, obtained before ibrutinib treatment. These receptors were collected from a human donor with chronic lymphocytic leukemia.

About this clone itself: A read error may account for a junction end that differs from germline. The chain joins TRBV27 to TRBJ1-1; 7 positions agree with TRBD1. CDR3 length: 14 residues. The germline V gene encodes CDR1 MNHEY and CDR2 SMNVEV (reference sequence). The CDR3: CASRPRGSDVAGIF. The CDR3 bases are TGTGCCAGCAGGCCCAGGGGGTCGGACGTTGCCGGGATCTTT.

The rearrangement joins TRBV19 to TRBJ2-1; tentatively, D is TRBD2 (6 bases). Trimming took off 5 bases at V and 0 bases at J, with 14 bases between the two ends. The CDR3 sequence is 16 residues long. Per germline, CDR1 LNHDA and CDR2 SQIVND (reference sequence). The CDR3 nucleotides read TGTGCCAGTAGTTTTGGCGGGATCTTCTCCTACAATGAGCAGTTCTTC. It is translated as CASSFGGIFSYNEQFF.

The rearrangement uses TRBV6-5 and TRBJ2-7; D remains unclear. There are 14 residues in the CDR3. Germline V gives CDR1 MNHEY, CDR2 SVGAGI. Between the trimmed V and J ends, which lost 5 bases and 2 bases, there was a span of 13 bases. Written as DNA, the CDR3 is TGTGCCAGCAGTGCTAGGGTATCCACCTACGAGCAGTACTTC. It specifies CASSARVSTYEQYF.

The chain employs TRBV10-3 and TRBJ2-3, with 14 bases aligning to TRBD2. The CDR3 contains 19 residues. From germline, CDR1 is ENHRY and CDR2 SYGVKD. With 5 bases clipped from V and 0 bases from J, the junction kept 10 bases outside the gene matches. The CDR3 region is CAISWTSGRRGESTDTQYF. The CDR3 region has the DNA TGTGCCATCAGTTGGACTAGCGGGAGGAGGGGCGAGAGCACAGATACGCAGTATTTT.

This clone was seen a handful of times. V usage is TRBV14 and J usage is TRBJ1-2; no reliable D call. V lost 2 bases and J lost 7, with 8 bases in between. The CDR3 covers 12 residues. Germline V gene data show CDR1 as SGHDN and CDR2 as FVKESK. This CDR3 is CASSQSDTGYTF. In DNA form, the CDR3 reads TGTGCCAGCAGCCAATCGGATACTGGCTACACCTTC.

This sequence joins TRBV25-1 and TRBJ2-2; unclear D gene. This CDR3 is 15 amino acids long. The germline V gene has CDR1 MGHDK and CDR2 SYGVNS. The ends were cut back, 3 bases at V and 1 base at J, with 9 bases in the middle. The CDR3 bases are TGTGCCAGCAGTGATTTGGGTAGGAACACCGGGGAGCTGTTTTTT. This codes for CASSDLGRNTGELFF. The whole variable domain, remainder taken from reference TRBV25-1 and TRBJ2-2, is EADIYQTPRYLVIGTGKKITLECSQTMGHDKMYWYQQDPGMELHLIHYSYGVNSTEKGDLSSESTVSRIRTEHFPLTLESARPSHTSQYLCASSDLGRNTGELFFGEGSRLTVL.

This clone appeared many times. The rearrangement links TRBV25-1 to TRBJ2-7, with TRBD2 identical over 8 bases. CDR1 and CDR2 (germline): MGHDK, SYGVNS. V was clipped by 9 bases and J by 0 bases; unmatched bases: 4. This CDR3 is 13 amino acids long. The CDR3 here is CASGAGGSYEQYF. In DNA form, the CDR3 reads TGTGCCAGTGGCGCGGGAGGCTCCTACGAGCAGTACTTC.

The chain uses TRBV20-1 and TRBJ2-1; D is unclear. Trimming left V 6 bases short and J 3 bases short, with 6 bases between. This CDR3 spans 11 amino acids. Per the germline V gene, CDR1 is DFQATT and CDR2 is SNEGSKA (reference sequence). The CDR3 coding sequence is TGCAGTGCCCTCCGCTACAATGAGCAGTTCTTC. Translating gives CSALRYNEQFF.

This chain connects TRBV27 to TRBJ2-5; 10 bases line up with TRBD2. Germline loops: CDR1 MNHEY, CDR2 SMNVEV (reference sequence). There are 15 residues in the CDR3. The junction had 6 bases not matched to a gene; V was cut back by 3 bases and J by 5 bases. DNA for the CDR3: TGTGCCAGCAGTTTTCTAGCGGGAGCAGGGGAGACCCAGTACTTC. Amino acid sequence: CASSFLAGAGETQYF.

V usage is TRBV25-1 and J usage is TRBJ2-7, with 9 bases fitting TRBD2. After removal of 2 bases from V and 4 bases from J, the junction contained 6 bases not matched to a gene. CDR3 size: 15 residues. Germline V gives CDR1 MGHDK, CDR2 SYGVNS. The CDR3 protein is CASSESLAGRYEQYF. The CDR3 DNA reads TGTGCCAGCAGTGAAAGCCTAGCGGGACGTTACGAGCAGTACTTC.

The chain combines TRBV6-5 with TRBJ2-1; 8 bases align to TRBD2. CDR1 is MNHEY and CDR2 is SVGAGI in the germline V gene. Trimming cost V 4 bases and J 10 bases; bases outside gene matches: 6. This CDR3 contains 13 residues. CDR3 sequence: CASSSPAGEEQFF. CDR3 nucleotide sequence: TGTGCCAGCAGTTCTCCAGCGGGAGAAGAGCAGTTCTTC.

V is TRBV30 and J is TRBJ2-1; TRBD2 might be the D (5 bases). The CDR3 totals 15 residues. Germline CDR1 is GTSNPN and CDR2 is SVGIG (reference sequence). The ends were cut back, 2 bases at V and 0 bases at J, with 11 bases in the middle. DNA of the CDR3: TGTGCCTGGAGTACCAGCGGTAGCTCCTACAATGAGCAGTTCTTC. It specifies CAWSTSGSSYNEQFF.

The CDR3 DNA is TGCGCCAGCAGCCAAGATCTAAGCGGGAGGGTCACAGATACGCAGTATTTT. This encodes CASSQDLSGRVTDTQYF. The gene calls are TRBV4-3 and TRBJ2-3; TRBD2 aligns across 10 bases. V trimming: 0 bases; J trimming: 2 bases; junction bases outside the gene matches: 5. Germline V lookup: CDR1 LGHNA, CDR2 YSLEER. CDR3 size: 17 residues.

J is TRBJ2-5 and V is TRBV16; perhaps TRBD1 as D (6 bases). The CDR3 has 12 amino acids. Trimming shortened V by 10 bases and J by 4 bases, and 13 bases separated the two germline ends. The germline CDR1 and CDR2 sequences are KGHSY and FQNENV. DNA for the CDR3: TGTGCCACCGGGCAGGGGAGAGAGACCCAGTACTTC. This translates into CATGQGRETQYF.